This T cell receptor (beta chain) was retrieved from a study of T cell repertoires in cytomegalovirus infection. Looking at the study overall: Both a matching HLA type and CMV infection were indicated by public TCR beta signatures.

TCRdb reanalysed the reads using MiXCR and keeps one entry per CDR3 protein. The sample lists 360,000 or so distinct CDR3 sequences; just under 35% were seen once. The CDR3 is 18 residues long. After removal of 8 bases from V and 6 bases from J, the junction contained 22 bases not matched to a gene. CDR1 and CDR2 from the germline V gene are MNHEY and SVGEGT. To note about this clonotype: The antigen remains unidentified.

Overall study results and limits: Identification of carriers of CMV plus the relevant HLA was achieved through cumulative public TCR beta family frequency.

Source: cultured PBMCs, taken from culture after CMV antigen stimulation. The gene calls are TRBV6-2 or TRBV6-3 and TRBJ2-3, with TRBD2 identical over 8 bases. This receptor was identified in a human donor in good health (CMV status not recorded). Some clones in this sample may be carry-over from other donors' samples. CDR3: CASFPWGAEAGVADTQYF. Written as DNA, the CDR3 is TGTGCCAGCTTCCCGTGGGGGGCCGAAGCGGGAGTAGCGGATACGCAGTATTTT.